This T cell receptor (beta chain) was recorded in a study of T cell responses to AZD1222 COVID-19 vaccine. About the research overall: Some second doses came at about 4 weeks and others at about 12 weeks; these were pooled.

Libraries were prepared by immunoSEQ multiplex PCR; TCRdb keeps only in-frame clonotypes and omits some of them. This table has fewer than 100,000 clones, approximately 81% appearing once. This CDR3 region has 12 residues. Deletions cut 3 bases from V and 11 bases from J, with 14 bases between. Germline V gene data show CDR1 as MDHEN and CDR2 as SYDVKM. The TCR sequence derives from an adult in good health. This specimen consisted of peripheral blood, obtained on day 0 of AZD1222 vaccination. The genes are TRBV28 and TRBJ2-7, with unresolved D. CDR3 in amino acids: CASSFSRGQEYF. DNA of the CDR3: TGTGCCAGCAGTTTTTCTCGAGGCCAGGAGTACTTC.